This TCR beta chain came from a study of T cell responses to AZD1222 COVID-19 vaccine. Study-level results: At baseline, seropositivity was found in only a handful of AZD1222 recipients. Clonal diversity was possibly underestimated; the donors were predominantly white British and more often female.

With respect to this clone: As yet, its antigen is unknown.

Assay: immunoSEQ multiplex PCR; the TCRdb copy retains only in-frame clones and omits some. The sample includes 90,000 to 100,000 clones, 85% to 90% of them seen just once. The CDR3 contains 14 residues. V was trimmed by 4 bases and J by 4 bases, leaving 11 bases between them. CDR1 is MNHEY and CDR2 is SVGAGI in the germline V gene. This material consisted of peripheral blood, taken 28 days after the second AZD1222 dose. J is TRBJ2-1 and V is TRBV6-5; D could derive from TRBD1 or TRBD2 (5 bases each). The origin of this receptor is an adult who received the AZD1222 COVID-19 vaccine. This CDR3 reads CASSSGPPYNEQFF. The CDR3 DNA reads TGTGCCAGCAGTTCGGGACCCCCTTACAATGAGCAGTTCTTC.